This TCR beta chain was observed in a study of shared clonotypes between healthy human individuals. Study background: Researchers assigned three CD4 naive, three CD4 memory, two CD8 naive and one CD8 memory plate to each donor. Study-wide results and caveats: Tissue TCR repertoires likely differ from these blood-only repertoires.

Concerning this clone itself: What it recognizes is unknown.

Germline CDR1 SGHVS, CDR2 FNYEAQ. The CDR3 has 15 amino acids. Germline trimming cut 5 bases from V and 0 bases from J; bases unmatched to any gene: 3. Generated by immunoSEQ multiplex PCR, the TCRdb table keeps only in-frame clones and is missing some. The sample includes fewer than 1.4 million clones, more than 75% seen only once; the top ten take roughly 0.61%. The sequencing input was memory CD4+ T cells from PBMCs. Subset noted: CD45RA-negative fraction. The sequence came from a man younger than 35 in good health. Some clones in this sample may be carry-over from other donors' samples. The chain employs TRBV7-6 and TRBJ2-2, with 7 positions matching TRBD2. CDR3 region: CASSPTSANTGELFF. The CDR3 DNA follows: TGTGCCAGCAGCCCCACTAGCGCGAACACCGGGGAGCTGTTTTTT.